This T cell receptor (beta chain) was recovered during a study of beta chain features in type 1 diabetes. Whole-study findings and limits: Shorter templates might be favored by PCR, equally in patients and controls.

This clone was seen a handful of times. What it binds is not known. Sequenced material consisted of expressed TCRB transcripts (all of the isolated RNA was reverse transcribed). Naive, central memory and regulatory T cell samples produced a mean of about 3.5 million reads. Generated by immunoSEQ multiplex PCR, the TCRdb table keeps only in-frame clones and is missing some. The sample consists of 900,000 or so clones, roughly 15% of them appearing once. Trimming took 4 bases from V and 0 from J, leaving 6 bases between them. Germline CDR1 is SQVTM and CDR2 is ANQGSEA. The CDR3 runs to 12 residues. Material: naive CD4+ T cells from blood. The sequence was obtained from a woman aged 18-30 years in good health. The J gene is TRBJ1-2, the V gene TRBV29-1; maybe TRBD1 (6 bases). In DNA, the CDR3 is TGCAGCGTTGCAGGGGCTAACTATGGCTACACCTTC. Protein sequence: CSVAGANYGYTF.